This T cell receptor (beta chain) was recovered during a study of T-cell reconstitution after alpha-beta-depleted transplantation in children. Comment on this clonotype: Its antigen is as yet unknown.

Points from the study as a whole: T-cell counts and diversity at one year following transplant were attributed mainly to newly produced T cells. Reports say that about two months after transplant, the alpha-beta T cells came out of several hundred graft clones that had expanded. Recipient T cells and thymic progenitors that survived were the source of the high TCRbeta diversity seen at day 60 in some patients.

Library preparation (for TCRbeta) was performed with unique molecular identifiers. TCRdb re-called the PCR reads with MiXCR, one entry per CDR3 protein. The sample includes 600,000 to 800,000 distinct CDR3 sequences, approximately 14% of them seen just once. Here the sequenced sample was PBMCs, taken before TCRalphabeta/CD19-depleted stem cell transplant. This receptor was obtained from a girl aged 2 to 9 with congenital amegakaryocytic thrombocytopenia, due to receive a stem cell transplant.

CDR3 sequence reads: CASSKTSGTLQETQYF. In nucleotides, the CDR3 is TGTGCCAGCTCAAAAACTAGCGGGACCCTACAAGAGACCCAGTACTTC. The rearrangement joins TRBV18 to TRBJ2-5, with 10 positions matching TRBD2. J gave up 2 bases and V 5 bases, and 8 bases lay outside the gene matches. The CDR3 consists of 16 residues. CDR1 and CDR2 from the germline V gene are KGHSH and LQKENI.